This TCR beta chain was sequenced for a study of T-cell memory formation after mild COVID-19. As for the study in general: For the most part, TCR clusters were specific to one donor. Overall study results and limits: Later expanders leaned CD4+, whereas day 15 to 85 contracting clones were balanced CD4/CD8. Contracting CD4+ clones were located mainly in CM and EM, and CD8+ clones in EMRA.

This CDR3 spans 15 amino acids. V lost 5 bases and J 0 bases, leaving 14 bases between the germline ends. Germline CDR1 is MNHEY and CDR2 is SVGEGT. Concerning this clonotype itself: Its target is unknown.

TCRdb used MiXCR to reprocess the 5' RACE reads, holding one entry per CDR3 protein. There are about 210,000 distinct CDR3 sequences in the sample; 27% occur only once, and over 9.5% lies in the top ten. Specimen: PBMCs or a T cell subset sorted from them (not recorded which). The chain recombines TRBV6-2 or TRBV6-3 with TRBJ2-7; the D call may be TRBD1 or TRBD2 (5 bases each). The sequence came from an adult woman who had mild COVID-19 (a few samples of this study predate the infection). Cell type and time point are not known. CDR3 in amino acids: CASSRSRDGSYEQYF. The CDR3 nucleotides read TGTGCCAGCAGTAGGTCCCGGGACGGCTCCTACGAGCAGTACTTC.